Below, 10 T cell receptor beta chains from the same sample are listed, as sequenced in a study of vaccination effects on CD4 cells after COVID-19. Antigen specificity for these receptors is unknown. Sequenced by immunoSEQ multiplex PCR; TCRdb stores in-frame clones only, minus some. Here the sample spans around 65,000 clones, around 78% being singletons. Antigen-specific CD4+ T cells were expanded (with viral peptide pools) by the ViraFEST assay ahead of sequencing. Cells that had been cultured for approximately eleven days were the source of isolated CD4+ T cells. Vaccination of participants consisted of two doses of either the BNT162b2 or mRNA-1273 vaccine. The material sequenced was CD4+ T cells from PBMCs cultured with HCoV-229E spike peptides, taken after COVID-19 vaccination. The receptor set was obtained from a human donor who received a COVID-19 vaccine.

The CDR3 nucleotides read TGTGCCAGCAGCCCTGGACAGGGTAGGAATGAGCAGTTCTTC. As protein: CASSPGQGRNEQFF. The rearrangement uses TRBV9 and TRBJ2-1, with 8 bases identical to TRBD1. The ends lost 4 bases at V and 7 bases at J; junction bases unmatched: 7. The CDR3 is made up of 14 amino acids. The germline V gene has CDR1 SGDLS and CDR2 YYNGEE.

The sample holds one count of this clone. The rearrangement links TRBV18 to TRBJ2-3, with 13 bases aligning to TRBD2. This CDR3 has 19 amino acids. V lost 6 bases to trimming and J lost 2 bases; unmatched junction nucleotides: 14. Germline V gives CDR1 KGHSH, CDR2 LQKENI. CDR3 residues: CASSRGFRTSGGHTDTQYF. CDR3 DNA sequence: TGTGCCAGCTCCCGGGGGTTTCGGACTAGCGGGGGCCACACAGATACGCAGTATTTT.

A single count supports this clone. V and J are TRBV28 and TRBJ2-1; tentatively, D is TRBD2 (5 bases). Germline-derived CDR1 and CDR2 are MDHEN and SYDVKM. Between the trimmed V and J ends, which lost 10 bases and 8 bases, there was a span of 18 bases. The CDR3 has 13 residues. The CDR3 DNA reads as TGTGCCACCGGACTCTCCGATCGCCATGAGCAGTTCTTC. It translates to CATGLSDRHEQFF.

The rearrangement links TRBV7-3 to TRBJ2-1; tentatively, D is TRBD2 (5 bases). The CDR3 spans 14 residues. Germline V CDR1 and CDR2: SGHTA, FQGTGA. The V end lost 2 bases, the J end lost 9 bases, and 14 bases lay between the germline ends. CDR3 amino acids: CASSLWATRGEQFF. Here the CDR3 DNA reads TGTGCCAGCAGCTTATGGGCCACACGGGGTGAGCAGTTCTTC.

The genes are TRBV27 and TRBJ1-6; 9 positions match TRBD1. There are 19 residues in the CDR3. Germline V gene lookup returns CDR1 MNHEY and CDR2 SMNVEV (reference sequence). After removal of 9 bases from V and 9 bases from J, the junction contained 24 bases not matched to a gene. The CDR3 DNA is TGTGCCAGTACAAGGTGGGGACAGGGTGGGTCAGGTCTTGGTTCACCCCTCCACTTT. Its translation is CASTRWGQGGSGLGSPLHF.

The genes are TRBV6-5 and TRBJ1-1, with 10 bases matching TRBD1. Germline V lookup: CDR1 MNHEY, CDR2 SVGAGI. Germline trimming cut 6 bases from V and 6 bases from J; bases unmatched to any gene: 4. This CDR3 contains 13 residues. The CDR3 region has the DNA TGTGCCAGCAGCCGGGACAGGGGACCTGAAGCTTTCTTT. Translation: CASSRDRGPEAFF.

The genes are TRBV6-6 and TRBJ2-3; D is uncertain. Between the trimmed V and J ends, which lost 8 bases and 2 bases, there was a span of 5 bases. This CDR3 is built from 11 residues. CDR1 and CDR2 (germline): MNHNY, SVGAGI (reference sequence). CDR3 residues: CASAYTDTQYF. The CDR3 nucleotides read TGTGCCAGCGCCTACACAGATACGCAGTATTTT.

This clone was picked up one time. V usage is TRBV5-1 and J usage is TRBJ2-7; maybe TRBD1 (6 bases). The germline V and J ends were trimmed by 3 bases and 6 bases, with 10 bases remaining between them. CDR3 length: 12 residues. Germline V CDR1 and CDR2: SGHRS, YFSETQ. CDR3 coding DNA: TGCGCCAGCAGCTCAGGGGACGGCGAGCAGTACGTC. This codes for CASSSGDGEQYV.

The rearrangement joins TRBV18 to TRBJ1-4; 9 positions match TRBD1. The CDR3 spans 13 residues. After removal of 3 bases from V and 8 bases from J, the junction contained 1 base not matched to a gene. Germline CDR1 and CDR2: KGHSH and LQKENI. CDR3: CASSPGQGEKLFF. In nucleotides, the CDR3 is TGTGCCAGCTCACCGGGACAGGGAGAAAAACTGTTTTTT.

The CDR3 sequence: CASSERTVGGPQHF. As DNA, the CDR3 is TGCGCCAGCAGCGAGCGGACTGTAGGGGGGCCCCAGCATTTT. V is TRBV4-1 and J is TRBJ1-5, with a tentative D call TRBD1 (6 bases). CDR1 and CDR2 from the germline V gene are MGHRA and YSYEKL. The CDR3 covers 14 residues. V lost 5 bases to trimming and J lost 9 bases, with 17 bases between them.